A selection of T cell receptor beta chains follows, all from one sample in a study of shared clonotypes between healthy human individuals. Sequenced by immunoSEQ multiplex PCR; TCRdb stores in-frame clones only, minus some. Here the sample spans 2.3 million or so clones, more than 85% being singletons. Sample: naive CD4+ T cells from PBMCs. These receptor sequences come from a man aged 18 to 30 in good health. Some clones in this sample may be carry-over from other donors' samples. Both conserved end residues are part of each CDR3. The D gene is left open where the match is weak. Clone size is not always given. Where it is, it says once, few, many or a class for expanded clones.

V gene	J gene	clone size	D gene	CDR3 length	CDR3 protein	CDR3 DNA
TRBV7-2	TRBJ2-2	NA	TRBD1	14	CASRGQGDNGELFF	TGTGCCAGCAGGGGACAGGGGGATAACGGGGAGCTGTTTTTT
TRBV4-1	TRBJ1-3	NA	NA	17	CASSHPRVLGSGNTIYF	TGCGCCAGCAGCCACCCCAGAGTGCTCGGCTCTGGAAACACCATATATTTT
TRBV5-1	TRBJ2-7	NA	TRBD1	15	CASSLSTGDAGEQYF	TGCGCCAGCAGCTTGTCGACAGGGGATGCTGGCGAGCAGTACTTC
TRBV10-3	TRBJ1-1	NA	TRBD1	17	CAISESAGQGLNTEAFF	TGTGCCATCAGTGAGTCGGCGGGACAGGGGTTGAACACTGAAGCTTTCTTT
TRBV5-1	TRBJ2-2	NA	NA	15	CASSPTRPNTGELFF	TGCGCCAGCAGCCCGACTAGGCCGAACACCGGGGAGCTGTTTTTT
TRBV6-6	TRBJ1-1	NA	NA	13	CASRPLQGTEAFF	TGTGCCAGCAGACCCTTACAGGGAACTGAAGCTTTCTTT
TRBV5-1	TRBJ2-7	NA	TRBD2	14	CASSLMREIGEQYF	TGCGCCAGCAGCTTGATGCGGGAGATAGGGGAGCAGTACTTC
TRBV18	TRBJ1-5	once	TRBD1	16	CASSPGQGAPNQPQHF	TGTGCCAGCTCTCCGGGACAGGGGGCGCCTAATCAGCCCCAGCATTTT
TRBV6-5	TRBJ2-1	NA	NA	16	CASSYSEFGPNNEQFF	TGTGCCAGCAGTTACTCCGAATTCGGACCCAACAATGAGCAGTTCTTC
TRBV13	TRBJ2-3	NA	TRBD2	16	CASSLVRAGGTDTQYF	TGTGCCAGCAGCTTAGTCAGAGCGGGGGGCACAGATACGCAGTATTTT
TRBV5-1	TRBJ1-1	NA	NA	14	CASSPGTGGTEAFF	TGCGCCAGCAGCCCGGGGACGGGAGGGACTGAAGCTTTCTTT
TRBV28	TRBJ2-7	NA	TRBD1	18	CASSSFLQGFFGAYEQYF	TGTGCCAGCAGTTCATTCCTACAGGGGTTTTTTGGAGCCTACGAGCAGTACTTC
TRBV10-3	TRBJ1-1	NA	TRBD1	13	CAISITGDTEAFF	TGTGCCATCAGTATTACAGGGGACACTGAAGCTTTCTTT
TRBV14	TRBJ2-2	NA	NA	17	CASSHVSGRSNTGELFF	TGTGCCAGCAGCCACGTATCCGGGCGGAGTAACACCGGGGAGCTGTTTTTT
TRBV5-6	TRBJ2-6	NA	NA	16	CASSLVVGAGANVLTF	TGTGCCAGCAGCTTGGTGGTCGGTGCTGGGGCCAACGTCCTGACTTTC
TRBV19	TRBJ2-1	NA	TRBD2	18	CASSIGVKRELHRNEQFF	TGTGCCAGTAGTATCGGAGTGAAGCGGGAGCTCCATCGCAATGAGCAGTTCTTC
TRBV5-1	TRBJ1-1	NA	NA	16	CASSSVGGHRNTEAFF	TGCGCCAGCAGCTCGGTCGGGGGACACCGGAACACTGAAGCTTTCTTT
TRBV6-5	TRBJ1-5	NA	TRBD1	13	CASRGQGNQPQHF	TGTGCCAGCAGGGGACAGGGCAATCAGCCCCAGCATTTT
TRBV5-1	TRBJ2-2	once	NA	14	CASSLGGGTGELFF	TGCGCCAGCAGCTTGGGAGGGGGCACCGGGGAGCTGTTTTTT
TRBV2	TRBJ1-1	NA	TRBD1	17	CASSAGTGWRRNTEAFF	TGTGCCAGCAGTGCCGGGACAGGCTGGCGGCGGAACACTGAAGCTTTCTTT
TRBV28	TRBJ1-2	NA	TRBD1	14	CASKERQGAQGYTF	TGTGCCAGCAAGGAACGACAGGGGGCTCAGGGCTACACCTTC
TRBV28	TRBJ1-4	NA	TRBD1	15	CASSSATGGNEKLFF	TGTGCCAGCAGTTCCGCGACAGGGGGAAATGAAAAACTGTTTTTT
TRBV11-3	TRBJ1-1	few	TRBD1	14	CASSSGQDNTEAFF	TGTGCCAGCAGCTCGGGACAGGACAACACTGAAGCTTTCTTT
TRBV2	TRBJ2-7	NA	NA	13	CATGLEASYEQYF	TGTGCCACAGGCCTGGAGGCGTCCTACGAGCAGTACTTC
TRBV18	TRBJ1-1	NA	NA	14	CASSPRVRETEAFF	TGTGCCAGCTCACCACGAGTGAGGGAGACTGAAGCTTTCTTT
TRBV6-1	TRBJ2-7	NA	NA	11	CATGTDYEQYF	TGTGCCACCGGGACGGACTACGAGCAGTACTTC